What follows is one T cell receptor beta chain and its context. This sample is part of a study of spatial heterogeneity in lung cancer. TCRdb called the 5' RACE reads again in MiXCR, with one record for every CDR3 protein. This sample has some 4,000 distinct CDR3 sequences, with around 30% found just once. Time point indicated: sample taken at primary tumor resection. From tumor, nontumor lung or frozen PBMC, whole RNA was taken unsorted for sequencing. There were 72 donors, all of them untreated patients with early-stage non-small cell lung cancer. The V gene's germline CDR1 is MNHEY and CDR2 SVGAGI. The CDR3 has 14 amino acids. Trimming took 6 bases from V and 4 from J, leaving 14 bases between them.

The J gene is TRBJ2-3, the V gene TRBV6-5; D unclear. The sequencing used normal lung tissue next to the tumor, collected at surgery. The TCR was taken from a male donor with early-stage non-small cell lung cancer. The CDR3 DNA reads TGTGCCAGCAGGGACCGACCTGGACCAGATACGCAGTATTTT. It is translated as CASRDRPGPDTQYF.